This TCR beta chain came from a study of cytotoxic CD8 clonotypes in ibrutinib-treated CLL. Study-wide points: Once treatment began, public clonotypes, which were uncommon, contracted or stayed stable. Exceeding age-matched healthy donors, baseline clonality also tracked the counts of circulating CD8+ T cells.

The CDR3 length is 13 residues. CDR1 and CDR2 from the germline V gene are SGHVS and FNYEAQ. The V end lost 4 bases, the J end lost 3 bases, and 10 bases lay between the germline ends. Only in-frame clones appear in the TCRdb table, and some are missing; sequencing was by immunoSEQ multiplex PCR. There are 35,000 to 40,000 clones in the sample; 70% to 75% occur only once, and over 15% lies in the top ten. Only a few counts were recorded for this clone. The target antigen is unknown. Distinct nucleotide sequences in the sample also encode this CDR3. V and J are TRBV7-6 and TRBJ2-7; unclear D gene. This clonotype was obtained from a human donor with chronic lymphocytic leukemia. The sample in question was PBMCs, obtained at disease progression, from a patient treated with ibrutinib. The CDR3 reads CASSSGPNYEQYF. As DNA, the CDR3 is TGTGCCAGCAGCTCGGGCCCAAACTACGAGCAGTACTTC. The complete variable domain, with remaining parts taken from reference TRBV7-6 and TRBJ2-7, reads GAGVSQSPRYKVTKRGQDVALRCDPISGHVSLYWYRQALGQGPEFLTYFNYEAQQDKSGLPNDRFSAERPEGSISTLTIQRTEQRDSAMYRCASSSGPNYEQYFGPGTRLTVT.